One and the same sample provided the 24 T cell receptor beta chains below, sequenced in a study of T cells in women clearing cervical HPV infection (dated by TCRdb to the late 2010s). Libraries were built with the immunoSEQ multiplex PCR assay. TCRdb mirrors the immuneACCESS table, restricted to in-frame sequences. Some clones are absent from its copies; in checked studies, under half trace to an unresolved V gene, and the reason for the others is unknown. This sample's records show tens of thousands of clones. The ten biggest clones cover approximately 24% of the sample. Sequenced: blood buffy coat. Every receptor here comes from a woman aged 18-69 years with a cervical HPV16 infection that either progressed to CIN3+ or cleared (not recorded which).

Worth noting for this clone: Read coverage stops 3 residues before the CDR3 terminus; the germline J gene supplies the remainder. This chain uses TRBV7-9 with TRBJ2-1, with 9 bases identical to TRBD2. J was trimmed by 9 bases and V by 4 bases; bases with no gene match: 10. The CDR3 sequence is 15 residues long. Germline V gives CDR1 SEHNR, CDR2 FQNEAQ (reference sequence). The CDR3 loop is CASSSLASGNGEQFF. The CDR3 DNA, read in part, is TGTGCCAGCAGCTCGCTGGCTAGCGGGAATGGTGAG.

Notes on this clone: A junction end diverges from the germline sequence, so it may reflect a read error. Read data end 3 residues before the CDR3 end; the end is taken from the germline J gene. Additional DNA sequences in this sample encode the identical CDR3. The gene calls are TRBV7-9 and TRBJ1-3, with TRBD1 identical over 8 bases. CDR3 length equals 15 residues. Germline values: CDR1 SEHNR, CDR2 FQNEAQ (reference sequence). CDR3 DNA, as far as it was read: TGTGCCAGCAGCCACTCGACAGGGGCTGGAAACACG. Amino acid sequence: CASSHSTGAGNT. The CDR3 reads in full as CASSHSTGAGNTIYF. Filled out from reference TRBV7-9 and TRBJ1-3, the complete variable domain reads DTGVSQNPRHKITKRGQNVTFRCDPISEHNRLYWYRQTLGQGPEFLTYFQNEAQLEKSRLLSDRFSAERPKGSFSTLEIQRTEQGDSAMYLCASSHSTGAGNTIYFGEGSWLTVV.

The covered CDR3 bases are TGTGCCATCAGTAACCAGGTGGGCGCAACTAATGAAAAA. It yields the protein CAISNQVGATNEK. Given in full, the CDR3 is CAISNQVGATNEKLFF. V and J are TRBV10-3 and TRBJ1-4, with D unresolved. The DNA ends 3 residues before the CDR3 does, and the rest of the CDR3 is filled in from the germline J gene. Germline V gene data show CDR1 as ENHRY and CDR2 as SYGVKD. CDR3 size: 16 residues. V lost 5 bases, J lost 0 bases, and 13 bases lay in between.

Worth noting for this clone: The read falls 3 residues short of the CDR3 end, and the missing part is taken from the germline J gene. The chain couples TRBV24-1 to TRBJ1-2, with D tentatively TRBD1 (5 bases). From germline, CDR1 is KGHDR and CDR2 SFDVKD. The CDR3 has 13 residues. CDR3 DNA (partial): TGTGCCACCAGTGATTTGCCAGGGAACGGC. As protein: CATSDLPGNG. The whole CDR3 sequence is CATSDLPGNGYTF.

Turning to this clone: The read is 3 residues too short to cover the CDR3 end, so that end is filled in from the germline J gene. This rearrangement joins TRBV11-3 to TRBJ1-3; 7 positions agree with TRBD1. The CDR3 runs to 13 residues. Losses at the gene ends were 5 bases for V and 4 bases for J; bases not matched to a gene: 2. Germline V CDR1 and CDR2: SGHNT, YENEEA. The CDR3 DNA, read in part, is TGTGCCAGCAGCCCGACAGGGGGAAACACC. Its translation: CASSPTGGNT. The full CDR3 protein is CASSPTGGNTIYF.

The CDR3 region is CASSYRDSYNEQFF. The sequenced part of the CDR3 DNA is TGTGCCAGCAGTTACCGGGACTCTTACAATGAG. This chain connects TRBV12-3 or TRBV12-4 to TRBJ2-1, with D possibly TRBD2 on 6 matching bases. With the read ending 3 residues before the CDR3 end, the germline J gene is used to fill in that end. This CDR3 has 14 amino acids. Trimming took 4 bases from V and 4 from J, leaving 11 bases between them.

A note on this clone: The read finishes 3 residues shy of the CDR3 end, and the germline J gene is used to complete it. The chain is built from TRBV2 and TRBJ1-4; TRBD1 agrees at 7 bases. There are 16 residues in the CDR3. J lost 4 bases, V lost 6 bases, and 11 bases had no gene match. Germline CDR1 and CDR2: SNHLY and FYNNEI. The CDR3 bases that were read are TGTGCCAGCAGCGGGAAGGCAGGGGGATTTAATGAAAAA. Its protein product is CASSGKAGGFNEK. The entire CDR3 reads CASSGKAGGFNEKLFF.

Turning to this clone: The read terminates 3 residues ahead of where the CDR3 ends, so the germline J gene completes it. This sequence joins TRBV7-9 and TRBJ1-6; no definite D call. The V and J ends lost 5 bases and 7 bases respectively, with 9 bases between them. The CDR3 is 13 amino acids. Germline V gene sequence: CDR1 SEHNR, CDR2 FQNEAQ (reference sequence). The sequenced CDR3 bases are TGTGCCAGCAGCCCAACTCAAAATTCACCC. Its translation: CASSPTQNSP. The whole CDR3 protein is CASSPTQNSPLHF.

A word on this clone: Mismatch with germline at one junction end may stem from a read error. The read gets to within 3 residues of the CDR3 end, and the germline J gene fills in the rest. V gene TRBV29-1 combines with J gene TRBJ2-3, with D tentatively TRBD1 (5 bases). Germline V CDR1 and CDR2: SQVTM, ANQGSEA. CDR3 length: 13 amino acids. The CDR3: CSVNPTGTNTQYF. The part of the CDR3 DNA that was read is TGCAGCGTGAACCCAACAGGCACAAATACG.

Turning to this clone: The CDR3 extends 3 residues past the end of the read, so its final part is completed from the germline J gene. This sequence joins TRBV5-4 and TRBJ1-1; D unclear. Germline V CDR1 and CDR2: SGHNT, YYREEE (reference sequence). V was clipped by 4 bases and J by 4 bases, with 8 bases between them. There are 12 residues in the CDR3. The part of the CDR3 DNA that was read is TGTGCCAGCAGCATGTCCGGCACTGAA. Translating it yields CASSMSGTE. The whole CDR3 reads CASSMSGTEAFF.

CDR3 in amino acids: CASSLTSGQGYEQYF. The sequenced part of the CDR3 DNA is TGTGCCAGCAGTTTAACTTCAGGACAAGGCTACGAG. This chain links TRBV12-3 or TRBV12-4 with TRBJ2-7, with a tentative D call TRBD1 (5 bases). Read coverage stops 3 residues before the CDR3 terminus; the germline J gene supplies the remainder. V lost 2 bases and J lost 3, with 14 bases in between. This CDR3 has 15 amino acids.

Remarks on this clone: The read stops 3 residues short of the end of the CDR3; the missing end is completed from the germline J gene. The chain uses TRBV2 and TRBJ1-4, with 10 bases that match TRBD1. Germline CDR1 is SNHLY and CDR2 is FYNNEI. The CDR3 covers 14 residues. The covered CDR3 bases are TGTGCCAGCAGTGCAGGACAGGGGGATTCACCA. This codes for CASSAGQGDSP. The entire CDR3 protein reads CASSAGQGDSPLFF.

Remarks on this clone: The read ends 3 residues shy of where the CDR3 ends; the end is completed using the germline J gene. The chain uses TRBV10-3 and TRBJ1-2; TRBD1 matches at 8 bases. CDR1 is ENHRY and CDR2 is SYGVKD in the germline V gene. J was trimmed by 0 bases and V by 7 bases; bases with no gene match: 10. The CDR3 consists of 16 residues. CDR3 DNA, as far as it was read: TGTGCCATCACAGGCCTGGGGACAGGAGCTAACTATGGC. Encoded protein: CAITGLGTGANYG. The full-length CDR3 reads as CAITGLGTGANYGYTF.

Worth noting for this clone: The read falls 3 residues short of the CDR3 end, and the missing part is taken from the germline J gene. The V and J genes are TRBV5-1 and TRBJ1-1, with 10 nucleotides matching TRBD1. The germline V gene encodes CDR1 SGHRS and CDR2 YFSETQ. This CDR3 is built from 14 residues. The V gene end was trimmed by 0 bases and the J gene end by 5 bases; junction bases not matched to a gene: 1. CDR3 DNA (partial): TGCGCCAGCAGCTTGGGACAGGGGGCTACTGAA. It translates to CASSLGQGATE. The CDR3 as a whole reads CASSLGQGATEAFF.

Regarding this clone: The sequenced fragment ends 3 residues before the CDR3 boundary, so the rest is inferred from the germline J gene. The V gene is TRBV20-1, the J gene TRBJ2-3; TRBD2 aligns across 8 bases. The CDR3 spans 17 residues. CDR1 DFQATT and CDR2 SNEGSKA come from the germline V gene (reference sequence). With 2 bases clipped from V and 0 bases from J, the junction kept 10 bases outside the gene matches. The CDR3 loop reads CSARPPPAGGSTDTQYF. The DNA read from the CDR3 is TGCAGTGCTAGACCCCCTCCGGCGGGGGGAAGCACAGATACG.

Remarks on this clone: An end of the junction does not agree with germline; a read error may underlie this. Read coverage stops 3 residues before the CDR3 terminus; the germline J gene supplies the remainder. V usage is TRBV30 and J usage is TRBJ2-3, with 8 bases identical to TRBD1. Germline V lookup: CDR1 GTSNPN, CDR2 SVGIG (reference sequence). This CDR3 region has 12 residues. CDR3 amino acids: CAGRQGMKTQYF. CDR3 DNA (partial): TGTGCCGGGAGACAGGGGATGAAGACG.

The CDR3 protein is CSARPGRLAGYQETQYF. The DNA read from the CDR3 is TGCAGTGCTAGACCCGGGAGACTAGCGGGATATCAAGAGACG. The chain couples TRBV20-1 to TRBJ2-3, with TRBD2 matching 11 bases. The missing CDR3 end, 3 residues past where the read stops, is filled in from the germline J gene. CDR1 and CDR2 (germline): DFQATT, SNEGSKA (reference sequence). This CDR3 is 17 amino acids long.

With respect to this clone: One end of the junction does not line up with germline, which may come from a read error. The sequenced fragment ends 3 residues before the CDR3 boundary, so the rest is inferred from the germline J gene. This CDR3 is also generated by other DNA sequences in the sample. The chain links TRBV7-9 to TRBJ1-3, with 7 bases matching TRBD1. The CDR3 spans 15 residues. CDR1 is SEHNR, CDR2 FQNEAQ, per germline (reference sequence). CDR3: CASSIETGLRNTIYF. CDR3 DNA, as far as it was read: TGTGCCAGCAGCATAGAGACAGGGCTGCGAAACACG.

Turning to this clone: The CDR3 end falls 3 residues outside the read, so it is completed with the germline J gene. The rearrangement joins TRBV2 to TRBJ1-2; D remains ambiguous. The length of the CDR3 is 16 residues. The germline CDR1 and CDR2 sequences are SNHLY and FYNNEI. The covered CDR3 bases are TGTGCCAGCAGGACCCTCTCAAGCGGGAGGAGGTACGAC. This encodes CASRTLSSGRRYD. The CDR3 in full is CASRTLSSGRRYDYTF.

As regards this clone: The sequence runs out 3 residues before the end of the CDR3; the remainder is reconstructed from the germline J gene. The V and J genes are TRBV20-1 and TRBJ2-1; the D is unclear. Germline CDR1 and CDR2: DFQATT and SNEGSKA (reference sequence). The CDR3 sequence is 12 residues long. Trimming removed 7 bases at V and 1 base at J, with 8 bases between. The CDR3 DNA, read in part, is TGCAGTGAGCCCCCTTCCTACAATGAG. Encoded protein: CSEPPSYNE. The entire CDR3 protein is CSEPPSYNEQFF.

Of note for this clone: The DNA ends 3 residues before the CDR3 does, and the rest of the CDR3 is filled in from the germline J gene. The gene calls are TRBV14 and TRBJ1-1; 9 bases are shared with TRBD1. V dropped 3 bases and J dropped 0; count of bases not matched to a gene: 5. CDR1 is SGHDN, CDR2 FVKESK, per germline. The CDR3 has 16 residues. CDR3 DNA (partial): TGTGCCAGCAGCCAGGGACAGGGTGTGTTGAACACTGAA. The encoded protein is CASSQGQGVLNTE. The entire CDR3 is CASSQGQGVLNTEAFF.

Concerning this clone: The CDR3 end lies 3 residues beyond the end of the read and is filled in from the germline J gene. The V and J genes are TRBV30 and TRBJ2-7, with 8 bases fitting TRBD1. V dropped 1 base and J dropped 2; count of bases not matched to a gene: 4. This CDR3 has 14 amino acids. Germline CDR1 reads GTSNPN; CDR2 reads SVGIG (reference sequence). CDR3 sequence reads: CAWSARGRPYEQYF. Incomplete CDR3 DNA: TGTGCCTGGAGTGCCAGGGGGCGTCCCTACGAG.

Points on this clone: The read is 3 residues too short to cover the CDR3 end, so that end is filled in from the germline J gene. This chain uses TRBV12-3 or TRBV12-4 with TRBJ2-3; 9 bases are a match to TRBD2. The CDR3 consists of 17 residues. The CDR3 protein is CASSLTRAGLASQTQYF. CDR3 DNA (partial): TGTGCCAGCAGTCTCACCCGGGCGGGACTAGCTTCCCAGACG.

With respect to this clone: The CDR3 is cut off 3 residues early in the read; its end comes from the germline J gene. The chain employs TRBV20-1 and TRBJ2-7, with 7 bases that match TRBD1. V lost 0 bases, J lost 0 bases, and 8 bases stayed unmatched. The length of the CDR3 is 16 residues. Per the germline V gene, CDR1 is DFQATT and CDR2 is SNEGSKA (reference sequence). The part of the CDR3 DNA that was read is TGCAGTGCTAGAGACGAACCGGGACAGAGCTCCTACGAG. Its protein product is CSARDEPGQSSYE. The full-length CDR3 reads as CSARDEPGQSSYEQYF.